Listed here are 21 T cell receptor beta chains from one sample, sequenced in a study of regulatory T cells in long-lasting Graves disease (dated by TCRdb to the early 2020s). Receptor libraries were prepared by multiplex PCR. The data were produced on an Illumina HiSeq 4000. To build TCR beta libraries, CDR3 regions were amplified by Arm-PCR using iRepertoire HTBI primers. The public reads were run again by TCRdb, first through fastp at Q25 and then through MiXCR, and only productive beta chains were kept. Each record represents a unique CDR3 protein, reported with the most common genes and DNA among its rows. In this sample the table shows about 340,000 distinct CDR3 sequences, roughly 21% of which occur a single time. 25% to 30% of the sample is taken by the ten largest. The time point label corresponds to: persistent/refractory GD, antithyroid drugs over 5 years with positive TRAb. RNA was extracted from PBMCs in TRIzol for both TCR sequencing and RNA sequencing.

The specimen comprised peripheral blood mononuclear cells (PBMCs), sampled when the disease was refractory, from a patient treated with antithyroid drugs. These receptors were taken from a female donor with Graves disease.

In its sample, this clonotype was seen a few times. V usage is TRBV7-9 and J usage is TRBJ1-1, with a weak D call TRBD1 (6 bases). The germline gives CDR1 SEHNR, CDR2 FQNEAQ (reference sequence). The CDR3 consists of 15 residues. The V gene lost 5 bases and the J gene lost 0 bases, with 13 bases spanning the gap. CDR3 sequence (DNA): TGTGCCAGCAGCCCATGCGGGGGCATGAACACTGAAGCTTTCTTT. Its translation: CASSPCGGMNTEAFF.

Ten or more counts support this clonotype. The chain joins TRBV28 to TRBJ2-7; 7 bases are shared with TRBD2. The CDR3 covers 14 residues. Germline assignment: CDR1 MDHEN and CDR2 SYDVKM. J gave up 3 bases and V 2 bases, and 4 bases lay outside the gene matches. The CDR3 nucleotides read TGTGCCAGCAGTTTACCGGGACTAAACTACGAGCAGTACTTC. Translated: CASSLPGLNYEQYF.

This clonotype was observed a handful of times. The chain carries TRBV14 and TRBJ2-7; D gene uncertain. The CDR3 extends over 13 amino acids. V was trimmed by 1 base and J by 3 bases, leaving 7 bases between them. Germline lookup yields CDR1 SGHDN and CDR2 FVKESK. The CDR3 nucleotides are TGTGCCAGCAGCCAAGCGGCAGGCTACGAGCAGTACTTC. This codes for CASSQAAGYEQYF. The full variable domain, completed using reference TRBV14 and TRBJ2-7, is EAGVTQFPSHSVIEKGQTVTLRCDPISGHDNLYWYRRVMGKEIKFLLHFVKESKQDESGMPNNRFLAERTGGTYSTLKVQPAELEDSGVYFCASSQAAGYEQYFGPGTRLTVT.

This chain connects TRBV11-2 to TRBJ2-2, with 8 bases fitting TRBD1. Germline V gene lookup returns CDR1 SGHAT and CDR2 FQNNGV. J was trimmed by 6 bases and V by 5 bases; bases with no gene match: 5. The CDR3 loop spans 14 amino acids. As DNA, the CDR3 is TGTGCCAGCAGCACGGACAGGGTTCCCGGGGAGCTGTTTTTT. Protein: CASSTDRVPGELFF.

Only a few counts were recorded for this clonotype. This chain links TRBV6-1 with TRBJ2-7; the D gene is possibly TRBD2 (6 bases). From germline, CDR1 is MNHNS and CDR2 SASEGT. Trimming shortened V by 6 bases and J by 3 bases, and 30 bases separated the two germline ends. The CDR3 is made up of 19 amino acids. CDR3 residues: CASSYGGAQGMVLGYEQYF. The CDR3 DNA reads TGTGCCAGCAGCTACGGAGGGGCGCAGGGAATGGTGTTAGGCTACGAGCAGTACTTC.

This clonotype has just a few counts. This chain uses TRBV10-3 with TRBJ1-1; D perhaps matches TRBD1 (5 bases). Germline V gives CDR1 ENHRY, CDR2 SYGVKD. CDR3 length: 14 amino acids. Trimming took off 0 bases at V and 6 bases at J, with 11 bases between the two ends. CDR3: CAISESGRGAEAFF. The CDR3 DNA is TGTGCCATCAGTGAGTCGGGGAGGGGCGCTGAAGCTTTCTTT.

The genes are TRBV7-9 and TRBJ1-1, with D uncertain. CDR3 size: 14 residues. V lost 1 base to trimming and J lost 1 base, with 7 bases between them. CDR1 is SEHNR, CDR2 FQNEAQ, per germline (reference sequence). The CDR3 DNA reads TGTGCCAGCAGCTTAGGGACCGAGAACACTGAAGCTTTCTTT. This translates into CASSLGTENTEAFF.

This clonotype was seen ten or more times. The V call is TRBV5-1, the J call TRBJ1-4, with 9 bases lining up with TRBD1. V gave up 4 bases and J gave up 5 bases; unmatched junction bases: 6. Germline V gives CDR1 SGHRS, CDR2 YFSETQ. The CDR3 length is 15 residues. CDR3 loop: CASSGGTGSNEKLFF. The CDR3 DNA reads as TGCGCCAGCAGCGGGGGGACAGGGTCAAATGAAAAACTGTTTTTT.

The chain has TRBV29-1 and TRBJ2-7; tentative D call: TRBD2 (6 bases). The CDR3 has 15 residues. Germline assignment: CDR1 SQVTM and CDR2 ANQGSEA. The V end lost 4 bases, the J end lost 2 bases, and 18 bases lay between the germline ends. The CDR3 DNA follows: TGCAGCGTTGTTCTCCCCGGAGGGGTGGCCTACGAGCAGTACTTC. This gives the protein CSVVLPGGVAYEQYF.

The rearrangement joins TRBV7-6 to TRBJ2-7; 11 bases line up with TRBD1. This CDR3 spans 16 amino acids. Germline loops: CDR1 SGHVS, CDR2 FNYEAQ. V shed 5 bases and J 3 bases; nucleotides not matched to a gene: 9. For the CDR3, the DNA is TGTGCCAGCAGCAGCAGACGGACAGGGGGCTTCTACGAGCAGTACTTC. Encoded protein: CASSSRRTGGFYEQYF.

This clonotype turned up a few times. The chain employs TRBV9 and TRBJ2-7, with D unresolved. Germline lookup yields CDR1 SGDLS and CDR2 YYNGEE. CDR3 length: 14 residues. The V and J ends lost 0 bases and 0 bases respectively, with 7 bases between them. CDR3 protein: CASSVASDSYEQYF. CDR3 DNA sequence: TGTGCCAGCAGCGTAGCAAGCGACTCCTACGAGCAGTACTTC.

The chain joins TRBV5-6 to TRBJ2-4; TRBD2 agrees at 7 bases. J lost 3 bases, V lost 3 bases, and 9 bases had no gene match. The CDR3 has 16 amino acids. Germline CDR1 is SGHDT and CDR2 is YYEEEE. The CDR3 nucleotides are TGTGCCAGCAGCTCCGGTGGCGGGAGTAGCAAAAACATTCAGTACTTC. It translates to CASSSGGGSSKNIQYF.

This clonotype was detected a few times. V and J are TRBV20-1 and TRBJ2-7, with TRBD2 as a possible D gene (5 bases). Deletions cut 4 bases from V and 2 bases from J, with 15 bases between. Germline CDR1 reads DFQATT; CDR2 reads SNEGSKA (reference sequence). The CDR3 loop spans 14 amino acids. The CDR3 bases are TGCAGTGCTACCGGGGTCGAGAAGGCCTACGAGCAGTACTTC. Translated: CSATGVEKAYEQYF.

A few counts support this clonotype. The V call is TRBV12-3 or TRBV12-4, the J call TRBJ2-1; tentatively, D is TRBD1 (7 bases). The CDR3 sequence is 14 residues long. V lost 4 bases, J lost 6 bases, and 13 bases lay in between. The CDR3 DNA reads TGTGCCAGCAGTTCAGGGGGGTCCCGCAATGAGCAGTTCTTC. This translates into CASSSGGSRNEQFF.

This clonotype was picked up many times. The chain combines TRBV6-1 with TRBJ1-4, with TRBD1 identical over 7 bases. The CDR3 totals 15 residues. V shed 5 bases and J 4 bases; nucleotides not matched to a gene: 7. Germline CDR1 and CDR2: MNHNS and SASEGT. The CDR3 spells CASSTRRDSNEKLFF. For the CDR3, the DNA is TGTGCCAGCAGTACCCGCCGGGACAGTAATGAAAAACTGTTTTTT.

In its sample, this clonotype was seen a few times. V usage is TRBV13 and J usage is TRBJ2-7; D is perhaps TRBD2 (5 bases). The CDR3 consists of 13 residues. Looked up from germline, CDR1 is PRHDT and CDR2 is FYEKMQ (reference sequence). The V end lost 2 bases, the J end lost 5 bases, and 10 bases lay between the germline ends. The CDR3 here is CASSLRGYDEQYF. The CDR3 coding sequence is TGTGCCAGCAGCTTAAGAGGGTACGACGAGCAGTACTTC. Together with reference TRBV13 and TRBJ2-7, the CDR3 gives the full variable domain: AAGVIQSPRHLIKEKRETATLKCYPIPRHDTVYWYQQGPGQDPQFLISFYEKMQSDKGSIPDRFSAQQFSDYHSELNMSSLELGDSALYFCASSLRGYDEQYFGPGTRLTVT.

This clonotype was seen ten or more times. This CDR3 is CASSFQPNQPQHF. The CDR3 coding sequence is TGTGCCAGCAGCTTCCAGCCCAATCAGCCCCAGCATTTT. The rearrangement links TRBV11-2 to TRBJ1-5, with D uncertain. The CDR3 extends over 13 amino acids. Germline CDR1 and CDR2: SGHAT and FQNNGV. V was pared by 3 bases and J by 3 bases, with 6 bases between.

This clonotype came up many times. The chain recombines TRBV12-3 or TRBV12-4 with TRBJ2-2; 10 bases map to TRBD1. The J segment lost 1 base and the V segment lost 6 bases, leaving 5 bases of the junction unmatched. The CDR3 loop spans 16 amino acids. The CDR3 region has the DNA TGTGCCAGCAGCACGACAGGGGGCGTGAACACCGGGGAGCTGTTTTTT. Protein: CASSTTGGVNTGELFF.

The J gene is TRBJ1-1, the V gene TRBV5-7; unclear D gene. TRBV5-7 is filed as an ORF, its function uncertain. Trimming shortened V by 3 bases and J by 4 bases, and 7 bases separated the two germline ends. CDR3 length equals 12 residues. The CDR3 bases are TGTGCCAGCAGCTCTATGGTCACTGAAGCTTTCTTT. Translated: CASSSMVTEAFF.

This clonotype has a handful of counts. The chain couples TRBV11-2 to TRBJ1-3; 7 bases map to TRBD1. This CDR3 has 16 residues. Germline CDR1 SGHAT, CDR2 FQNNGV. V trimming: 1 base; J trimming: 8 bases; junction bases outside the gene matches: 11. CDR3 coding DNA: TGTGCCAGCAGCTTAGGGAGACAGGGTCAGCGAGACACCATATATTTT. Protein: CASSLGRQGQRDTIYF.

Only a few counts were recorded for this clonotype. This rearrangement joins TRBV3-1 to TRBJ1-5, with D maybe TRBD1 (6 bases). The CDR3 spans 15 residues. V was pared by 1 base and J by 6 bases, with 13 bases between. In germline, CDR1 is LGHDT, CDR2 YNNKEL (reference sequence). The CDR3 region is CASSQAVGAGQPQHF. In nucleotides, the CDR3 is TGTGCCAGCAGCCAAGCTGTGGGGGCGGGTCAGCCCCAGCATTTT.